The present TCR beta chain was sequenced within a study of blood T cells in healthy people across ages. CDR1 and CDR2 from the germline V gene are SEHNR and FQNEAQ (reference sequence). The CDR3 contains 13 residues. Deletions cut 9 bases from V and 1 base from J, with 13 bases between. It was with a sample-barcoded 5' primer and a J-beta primer mix that a second PCR of roughly 7 to 11 cycles was run. TCRdb re-analysed the 5' RACE reads in MiXCR, keeping a single row per CDR3 protein. Here the sample spans around 900,000 distinct CDR3 sequences, 25% to 35% being singletons. J is TRBJ2-7 and V is TRBV7-9; TRBD1 is a possible D gene (6 bases). Sample: blood. This TCR came from a woman of 80 years or more in good health. The CDR3 nucleotides read TGTGCCAGTCCTTCACAGGGTTCCTACGAGCAGTACTTC. Residues: CASPSQGSYEQYF.